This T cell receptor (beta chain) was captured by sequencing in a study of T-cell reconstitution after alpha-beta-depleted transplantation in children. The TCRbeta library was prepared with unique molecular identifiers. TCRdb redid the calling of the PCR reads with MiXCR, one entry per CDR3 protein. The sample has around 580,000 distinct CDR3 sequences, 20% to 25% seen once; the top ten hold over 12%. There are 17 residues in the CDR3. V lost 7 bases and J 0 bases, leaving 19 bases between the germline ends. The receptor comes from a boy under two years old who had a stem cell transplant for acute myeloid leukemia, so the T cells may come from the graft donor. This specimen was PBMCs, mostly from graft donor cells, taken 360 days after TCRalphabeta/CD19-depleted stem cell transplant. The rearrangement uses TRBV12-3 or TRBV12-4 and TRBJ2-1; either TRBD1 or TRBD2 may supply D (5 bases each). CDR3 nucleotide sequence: TGTGCCAGCACCATCTCGTGGGGCGGGTACTCCTACAATGAGCAGTTCTTC. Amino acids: CASTISWGGYSYNEQFF.